These 30 T cell receptor beta chains came from one sample sequenced in a study of PD-L1 blockade in urothelial cancer. Time point specified: pretreatment peripheral blood. Data came from immunoSEQ multiplex PCR; TCRdb stores just in-frame clones and leaves some out. The repertoire has about 95,000 clones, around 90% of them found once; the top ten carry about 1.7%. The sample was PBMCs, taken around atezolizumab (anti-PD-L1) treatment. The receptor set was obtained from a man in his 60s with urothelial cancer.

The V call is TRBV9, the J call TRBJ2-5; 12 positions match TRBD2. Germline loops: CDR1 SGDLS, CDR2 YYNGEE. The CDR3 length is 16 residues. J lost 5 bases, V lost 1 base, and 6 bases had no gene match. The CDR3: CASSVYSSGGAETQYF. Written as DNA, the CDR3 is TGTGCCAGCAGCGTATACTCTAGCGGGGGGGCGGAGACCCAGTACTTC.

This sequence joins TRBV7-8 and TRBJ2-7, with 12 bases matching TRBD2. In germline, CDR1 is SGHVS, CDR2 FQNEAQ. V lost 5 bases and J lost 10; bases outside the gene matches: 3. The CDR3 loop spans 12 amino acids. As DNA, the CDR3 is TGTGCCAGCAGCGCGACTAGCGGGAGACAGTACTTC. Amino acid sequence: CASSATSGRQYF.

This chain joins TRBV27 and TRBJ1-5; 7 bases align to TRBD1. Per the germline V gene, CDR1 is MNHEY and CDR2 is SMNVEV (reference sequence). The CDR3 has 17 amino acids. Germline trimming cut 5 bases from V and 2 bases from J; bases unmatched to any gene: 12. CDR3 sequence: CASSPTPDRRGNQPQHF. CDR3 DNA sequence: TGTGCCAGCAGTCCAACTCCGGACAGGAGGGGCAATCAGCCCCAGCATTTT.

The gene calls are TRBV4-1 and TRBJ2-2, with D possibly TRBD2 on 5 matching bases. V was trimmed by 0 bases and J by 5 bases, leaving 19 bases between them. The CDR3 totals 18 residues. The germline gives CDR1 MGHRA, CDR2 YSYEKL. The CDR3 spells CASSQDFTGKAWTGELFF. The CDR3 DNA is TGCGCCAGCAGCCAAGATTTCACCGGGAAGGCGTGGACCGGGGAGCTGTTTTTT.

This clone occurred a few times. The V gene is TRBV9, the J gene TRBJ2-7; the D gene is possibly TRBD1 (7 bases). V was shortened by 4 bases and J by 1 base, with 9 bases between the two germline ends. The CDR3 runs 13 residues. The germline gives CDR1 SGDLS, CDR2 YYNGEE. CDR3 amino acids: CASSSGGSYEQYF. As DNA, the CDR3 is TGTGCCAGCAGCTCAGGGGGGTCCTACGAGCAGTACTTC.

The rearrangement uses TRBV5-4 and TRBJ2-2; 7 positions match TRBD2. With 4 bases clipped from V and 7 bases from J, the junction kept 10 bases outside the gene matches. CDR3 length: 15 amino acids. Germline-derived CDR1 and CDR2 are SGHNT and YYREEE (reference sequence). CDR3 DNA: TGTGCCAGCAGCGGGGGGTCGGGAGGTAACGGGGAGCTGTTTTTT. This encodes CASSGGSGGNGELFF.

The V gene is TRBV11-2, the J gene TRBJ1-1; no reliable D call. CDR1 SGHAT and CDR2 FQNNGV come from the germline V gene. V lost 2 bases, J lost 0 bases, and 10 bases lay in between. The CDR3 runs 15 residues. The DNA for the CDR3 is TGTGCCAGCAGCTTAATGCTACAGCTGAACACTGAAGCTTTCTTT. Translated: CASSLMLQLNTEAFF. Based on the CDR3 plus reference TRBV11-2 and TRBJ1-1, the full variable domain is EAGVAQSPRYKIIEKRQSVAFWCNPISGHATLYWYQQILGQGPKLLIQFQNNGVVDDSQLPKDRFSAERLKGVDSTLKIQPAKLEDSAVYLCASSLMLQLNTEAFFGQGTRLTVV.

The V and J genes are TRBV18 and TRBJ2-7; 8 bases match TRBD1. V lost 2 bases to trimming and J lost 6 bases; unmatched junction nucleotides: 0. This CDR3 contains 12 residues. Germline V lookup: CDR1 KGHSH, CDR2 LQKENI. CDR3 DNA: TGTGCCAGCTCACCAGACAGGGGCGAGCAGTACTTC. Protein sequence: CASSPDRGEQYF.

The chain carries TRBV6-5 and TRBJ1-1, with 10 bases matching TRBD1. The trim removed 8 bases at V and 1 base at J, leaving 4 bases unmatched. CDR1 and CDR2 (germline): MNHEY, SVGAGI. The CDR3 consists of 14 residues. This CDR3 is CASGGQGTNTEAFF. Written as DNA, the CDR3 is TGTGCCAGCGGGGGACAGGGGACGAACACTGAAGCTTTCTTT.

The gene calls are TRBV2 and TRBJ2-5; 8 bases line up with TRBD2. CDR1 is SNHLY, CDR2 FYNNEI, per germline. This CDR3 is built from 15 residues. The ends lost 7 bases at V and 1 base at J; junction bases unmatched: 8. The DNA for the CDR3 is TGTGCCAGCACCCCCGGGGGGGAACCCCAAGAGACCCAGTACTTC. Residues: CASTPGGEPQETQYF.

The chain couples TRBV4-3 to TRBJ1-6, with D unresolved. The CDR3 totals 12 residues. CDR1 and CDR2 (germline): LGHNA, YSLEER. V was trimmed by 0 bases and J by 14 bases, leaving 8 bases between them. CDR3 bases: TGCGCCAGCAGCCAAGATCTTAGTACCCTCCACTTT. It yields the protein CASSQDLSTLHF.

This clone was counted once. V gene TRBV28 combines with J gene TRBJ1-5, with D tentatively TRBD1 (6 bases). Trimming left V 2 bases short and J 7 bases short, with 12 bases between. CDR3 length: 14 residues. Germline V gene data show CDR1 as MDHEN and CDR2 as SYDVKM. This CDR3 is CASSLTQGNQPQHF. For the CDR3, the DNA is TGTGCCAGCAGTTTAACACAGGGAAACCAGCCCCAGCATTTT.

The chain employs TRBV18 and TRBJ1-4, with D possibly matching TRBD1 (5 bases). The V end lost 6 bases, the J end lost 3 bases, and 14 bases lay between the germline ends. Germline loops: CDR1 KGHSH, CDR2 LQKENI. The length of the CDR3 is 15 residues. The CDR3 reads CASSRNAGPNEKLFF. The CDR3 DNA reads as TGTGCCAGCTCTCGGAACGCGGGACCTAATGAAAAACTGTTTTTT.

The V call is TRBV6-5, the J call TRBJ2-7; 8 bases map to TRBD2. Germline V lookup: CDR1 MNHEY, CDR2 SVGAGI. The ends lost 7 bases at V and 2 bases at J; junction bases unmatched: 7. The CDR3 covers 14 residues. In nucleotides, the CDR3 is TGTGCCAGCACCAAGACTAGCGCCCCCTACGAGCAGTACTTC. Translating it yields CASTKTSAPYEQYF.

The V gene is TRBV7-2, the J gene TRBJ1-1; TRBD1 is a possible D gene (5 bases). CDR1 and CDR2 from the germline V gene are SGHTA and FQGNSA. Trimming took 5 bases from V and 6 from J, leaving 16 bases between them. The CDR3 loop spans 14 amino acids. The CDR3 spells CASSETGGRPEAFF. The CDR3 DNA sequence: TGTGCCAGCAGCGAGACGGGGGGGAGACCTGAAGCTTTCTTT.

The rearrangement joins TRBV29-1 to TRBJ1-1, with TRBD1 matching 9 bases. Germline CDR1 and CDR2: SQVTM and ANQGSEA. This CDR3 has 13 amino acids. V shed 7 bases, J shed 3 bases, and the junction held 6 bases outside the gene matches. The CDR3 loop reads CSAGTGRDTEAFF. CDR3 bases: TGCAGCGCCGGGACAGGGCGTGACACTGAAGCTTTCTTT.

The rearrangement links TRBV7-3 to TRBJ2-7; TRBD1 might be the D (6 bases). Trimming removed 0 bases from V and 7 bases from J, with 10 bases in between. Germline V lookup: CDR1 SGHTA, CDR2 FQGTGA. The CDR3 loop spans 13 amino acids. The chain's CDR3 is CASSLTFRGEQYF. The CDR3 DNA reads TGTGCCAGCAGCTTAACTTTTAGGGGGGAGCAGTACTTC.

This sequence joins TRBV7-6 and TRBJ2-3, with 12 bases matching TRBD2. The CDR3 loop spans 16 amino acids. Germline CDR1 SGHVS, CDR2 FNYEAQ. After removal of 5 bases from V and 0 bases from J, the junction contained 3 bases not matched to a gene. The CDR3 loop is CASSRGLAGSTDTQYF. In nucleotides, the CDR3 is TGTGCCAGCAGCCGCGGACTAGCGGGGAGCACAGATACGCAGTATTTT.

The rearrangement joins TRBV10-1 to TRBJ2-1, with D possibly being TRBD1 (6 bases). Deletions cut 4 bases from V and 9 bases from J, with 13 bases between. Germline V gene sequence: CDR1 WNHNN, CDR2 SYGVQD (reference sequence). The CDR3 consists of 13 residues. CDR3 sequence (DNA): TGCGCCAGCAGTGGACAGGTACTCAGTGAGCAGTTCTTC. Encoded protein: CASSGQVLSEQFF.

The V and J genes are TRBV9 and TRBJ2-1, with TRBD2 identical over 7 bases. V was clipped by 4 bases and J by 4 bases; unmatched bases: 8. The CDR3 is 15 amino acids. The germline V gene has CDR1 SGDLS and CDR2 YYNGEE. The CDR3 spells CASSSRGENYNEQFF. The CDR3 DNA follows: TGTGCCAGCAGCTCACGGGGGGAAAATTACAATGAGCAGTTCTTC.

The chain combines TRBV7-9 with TRBJ2-3, with D hard to call. This CDR3 spans 15 amino acids. The V and J ends lost 0 bases and 6 bases respectively, with 13 bases between them. CDR1 SEHNR and CDR2 FQNEAQ come from the germline V gene (reference sequence). CDR3 residues: CASSLARAVPDTQYF. The CDR3 nucleotides are TGTGCCAGCAGCTTAGCGAGAGCCGTTCCCGATACGCAGTATTTT.

The chain uses TRBV9 and TRBJ2-3; 7 positions match TRBD2. Germline V CDR1 and CDR2: SGDLS, YYNGEE. The CDR3 has 15 amino acids. V shed 4 bases and J 3 bases; nucleotides not matched to a gene: 8. The CDR3 DNA sequence: TGTGCCAGCAGCCCTGACTGGGGGGGGACAGATACGCAGTATTTT. Translation gives CASSPDWGGTDTQYF.

The chain has TRBV14 and TRBJ1-1; 9 bases align to TRBD1. Germline V lookup: CDR1 SGHDN, CDR2 FVKESK. The junction had 7 bases not matched to a gene; V was cut back by 3 bases and J by 5 bases. This CDR3 is built from 15 residues. This CDR3 is CASSHRGQGRTEAFF. CDR3 bases: TGTGCCAGCAGCCATCGGGGACAGGGAAGGACTGAAGCTTTCTTT.

This chain links TRBV27 with TRBJ1-4; 9 nucleotides align to TRBD1. V lost 6 bases, J lost 7 bases, and 9 bases stayed unmatched. The length of the CDR3 is 15 residues. In germline, CDR1 is MNHEY, CDR2 SMNVEV (reference sequence). The CDR3, as DNA: TGTGCCAGCAGGAGAAACAGGGGGCGGGCTGAAAAACTGTTTTTT. Translated, it gives CASRRNRGRAEKLFF.

The gene calls are TRBV9 and TRBJ2-1; perhaps TRBD1 as D (5 bases). The CDR3 extends over 16 amino acids. V dropped 4 bases and J dropped 1 base, with 15 bases sitting between them. Germline V lookup: CDR1 SGDLS, CDR2 YYNGEE. CDR3 sequence: CASSPGPPQSYNEQFF. CDR3 bases: TGTGCCAGCAGCCCAGGGCCCCCTCAATCCTACAATGAGCAGTTCTTC.

This clone was detected a few times. This chain connects TRBV28 to TRBJ1-2; TRBD1 matches at 7 bases. The junction had 14 bases not matched to a gene; V was cut back by 1 base and J by 12 bases. Germline CDR1 MDHEN, CDR2 SYDVKM. This CDR3 region has 15 residues. The CDR3 DNA sequence: TGTGCCAGCAGTTTATCGGACAGGAGTTGGCGTGGTAACACCTTC. Its translation: CASSLSDRSWRGNTF.

V is TRBV6-6 and J is TRBJ2-7, with a weak D call TRBD2 (5 bases). Germline CDR1 is MNHNY and CDR2 is SVGAGI (reference sequence). V was shortened by 0 bases and J by 2 bases, with 8 bases between the two germline ends. The CDR3 extends over 14 amino acids. The CDR3 loop reads CASSYSRAAYEQYF. The CDR3 DNA follows: TGTGCCAGCAGTTACTCGAGGGCCGCCTACGAGCAGTACTTC.

The chain links TRBV6-4 to TRBJ1-2; D is ambiguous. Per the germline V gene, CDR1 is MRHNA and CDR2 is SNTAGT. Between the trimmed V and J ends, which lost 2 bases and 2 bases, there was a span of 3 bases. The CDR3 runs 12 residues. The CDR3 sequence: CASSDSNYGYTF. The CDR3 bases are TGTGCCAGCAGTGACAGCAACTATGGCTACACCTTC.

The rearrangement uses TRBV14 and TRBJ1-5, with TRBD1 matching over 7 bases. This CDR3 has 14 amino acids. Germline values: CDR1 SGHDN, CDR2 FVKESK. Germline trimming cut 4 bases from V and 2 bases from J; bases unmatched to any gene: 2. The CDR3 region has the DNA TGTGCCAGCAGCCTGGGGACAGGCAATCAGCCCCAGCATTTT. Protein sequence: CASSLGTGNQPQHF.

The chain links TRBV28 to TRBJ2-7, with D possibly being TRBD2 (5 bases). In germline, CDR1 is MDHEN, CDR2 SYDVKM. The CDR3 spans 14 residues. Trimming pared 5 bases from V and 7 bases from J, leaving 18 bases between. Here the CDR3 reads CASSPLDRAGEQYF. For the CDR3, the DNA is TGTGCCAGCAGTCCTCTAGACCGGGCGGGTGAGCAGTACTTC. Using reference TRBV28 and TRBJ2-7 for the parts outside the CDR3, the full variable domain is DVKVTQSSRYLVKRTGEKVFLECVQDMDHENMFWYRQDPGLGLRLIYFSYDVKMKEKGDIPEGYSVSREKKERFSLILESASTNQTSMYLCASSPLDRAGEQYFGPGTRLTVT.